This note documents a single T cell receptor beta chain sequence. The record originates from a study of blood T cell repertoires in COVID-19. As for the study in general: Samples of COVID-19 (acute and convalescent) were obtained from the United States, Italy and Spain.

Using immunoSEQ multiplex PCR, the repertoire was profiled, and TCRdb retains in-frame clones only, with some absent. The data hold roughly 160,000 clones, with roughly nine tenths observed a single time. The source of this sequence is a man aged 50 or older with acute or convalescent COVID-19. Sample: peripheral blood.

The CDR3 is CASRAQGEGNQPQHF. Written as DNA, the CDR3 is TGTGCCAGCAGGGCACAGGGAGAGGGCAATCAGCCCCAGCATTTT. V and J are TRBV6-4 and TRBJ1-5, with a possible D match to TRBD1 (6 bases). Germline lookup yields CDR1 MRHNA and CDR2 SNTAGT. The CDR3 totals 15 residues. V lost 6 bases and J lost 2, with 14 bases in between.